A selection of T cell receptor beta chains follows, all from one sample in a study of blood T cell repertoires in COVID-19. Here immunoSEQ multiplex PCR was the method, and the copy in TCRdb shows in-frame clones only, minus some. This repertoire shows approximately 33,000 clones, over 75% found once; its top ten account for roughly 8.2%. The sample consisted of peripheral blood. The receptors derive from a man in his 60s with COVID-19, enrolled during active disease. The conserved cysteine and the conserved F or W are not part of the CDR3 here. Each record gives: V gene, J gene, CDR3 protein.

>TRBV6-5|TRBJ1-1
ASNLDRRHTEAF
>TRBV5-6|TRBJ1-6
ASSPGHNNSPLH
>TRBV15|TRBJ1-1
ATSRGDSWTTEAF
>TRBV27|TRBJ2-7
ASSLGQSNEQY
>TRBV28|TRBJ1-5
ASSRRTDVGQPQH
>TRBV5-6|TRBJ2-7
ASSLIIAAGGTYEQY
>TRBV3-1/TRBV3-2|TRBJ1-2
ASSHSGQGKYGYT
>TRBV3-1/TRBV3-2|TRBJ1-2
ASSQEGGDYGYT
>TRBV28|TRBJ2-3
ASSFGALDMDTQY
>TRBV11-1|TRBJ1-1
ASLPGQGKGGTEAF
>TRBV24-1|TRBJ2-2
ATSDLKGLNTGELF
>TRBV15|TRBJ1-3
ATSRGRNSGNTIY
>TRBV10-3|TRBJ2-7
AISEGPGGAYEQY
>TRBV27|TRBJ2-7
ASSLSQLSSGIVVYEQY
>TRBV19|TRBJ1-2
ASSADRGKNGYT
>TRBV28|TRBJ1-1
ASSGRAEAF
>TRBV10-3|TRBJ2-1
AISEPGQGSYNEQF